This T cell receptor (beta chain) appears in the sequencing data of a study of OX40 agonist ivuxolimab in advanced cancers. TCRdb's table, derived via immunoSEQ multiplex PCR, lists solely in-frame clones and lacks some. The data contain around 6,400 clones, roughly four fifths of them singletons. This CDR3 contains 15 residues. Trimming took off 0 bases at V and 5 bases at J, with 12 bases between the two ends. CDR1 and CDR2 (germline): LGHNA, YSLEER. The rearrangement links TRBV4-3 to TRBJ2-3; D gene uncertain. This clonotype was obtained from an adult with an advanced solid tumor such as melanoma, head and neck, liver or kidney cancer. This sample comprised CD4+ or CD8+ T cells sorted from blood, obtained in a trial of the OX40 agonist ivuxolimab. The CDR3 spells CASSQEIPGRDTQYF. The CDR3 nucleotides are TGCGCCAGCAGCCAAGAAATTCCAGGCCGAGATACGCAGTATTTT.